This entry concerns a single T cell receptor (beta chain). Its antigen is unknown. The entry originates in a study of CD8+ T cells in alopecia areata. Overall study results and limits: Scalp clonality decreased significantly with tofacitinib, and so did expanded CD8+ clones among the top 100.

Following extraction, RNA underwent reverse transcription to cDNA, which served as the sequencing template. Only in-frame clones appear in the TCRdb table, and some are missing; sequencing was by immunoSEQ multiplex PCR. Of 200,000 to 250,000 clones in the sample, 55% to 70% are singletons; the top ten hold around 3.9%. Germline values: CDR1 ENHRY, CDR2 SYGVKD. The CDR3 length is 15 residues. With 4 bases clipped from V and 2 bases from J, the junction kept 2 bases outside the gene matches. Stated treatment: oral pan-JAK inhibitor, 5-10 mg twice daily. V is TRBV10-3 and J is TRBJ2-3, with 11 bases matching TRBD2. The sample here was CD4+ T cells sorted from blood, taken at week 4, from a patient treated with tofacitinib. The sequence was obtained from a human donor with alopecia areata. CDR3 region: CAISATSGDTDTQYF. CDR3 nucleotide sequence: TGTGCCATCAGTGCGACTAGCGGGGACACAGATACGCAGTATTTT.